This T cell receptor (beta chain) stems from a study of blood T cell repertoires in COVID-19. As for the study in general: The United States, Italy and Spain provided the acute and convalescent COVID-19 samples. Nucleic acid was either cDNA or gDNA, and it came from T cells, B-cell-depleted T cells, or PBMCs.

Ages ranged from about 18 to 89 years, with residence in 24 US areas. Two negative PCRs, clearance, or symptom resolution characterized the recovered Cohort 3 donors. Comments on this clone: The same CDR3 also results from other DNA sequences found in this sample.

Data came from immunoSEQ multiplex PCR; TCRdb stores just in-frame clones and leaves some out. The top ten hold under 0.7% of the sample, which has some 430,000 clones, about 90% seen once. V shed 4 bases and J shed 4 bases, with 5 bases lying between them. The CDR3 consists of 11 residues. Germline CDR1 reads SNHLY; CDR2 reads FYNNEI. The sample consisted of PBMCs or T cells enriched from blood (not recorded which). V and J are TRBV2 and TRBJ2-7; a weak D match, TRBD2 (5 bases). This TCR was recovered from a man younger than 35 who had recovered from COVID-19. CDR3 bases: TGTGCCAGCAGTGGGGAGTACGAGCAGTACTTC. Translated: CASSGEYEQYF.